This T cell receptor (beta chain) comes out of a study of shared clonotypes between healthy human individuals. CD4+ cells yielded CD45RA+ naive and CD45RA-negative memory subsets. This clone was counted once. Profiled with immunoSEQ multiplex PCR; TCRdb holds only in-frame clones, not every one. The table lists around 1,000,000 clones, approximately 77% of them singletons. CDR1 is MGHRA and CDR2 is YSYEKL in the germline V gene. The CDR3 runs 17 residues. The germline V and J ends were trimmed by 4 bases and 6 bases, with 24 bases remaining between them. The receptor was isolated from a man aged 18 to 29 in good health. Some clones in this sample may be carry-over from other donors' samples. The J gene is TRBJ1-1, the V gene TRBV4-1; TRBD1 is a possible D gene (5 bases). The sample was memory CD4+ T cells from PBMCs. Documented subset: CD45RA-negative fraction. The CDR3 loop reads CASSPGGGAQERAEAFF. The CDR3 DNA follows: TGCGCCAGCAGCCCGGGGGGGGGAGCACAGGAGAGGGCTGAAGCTTTCTTT.